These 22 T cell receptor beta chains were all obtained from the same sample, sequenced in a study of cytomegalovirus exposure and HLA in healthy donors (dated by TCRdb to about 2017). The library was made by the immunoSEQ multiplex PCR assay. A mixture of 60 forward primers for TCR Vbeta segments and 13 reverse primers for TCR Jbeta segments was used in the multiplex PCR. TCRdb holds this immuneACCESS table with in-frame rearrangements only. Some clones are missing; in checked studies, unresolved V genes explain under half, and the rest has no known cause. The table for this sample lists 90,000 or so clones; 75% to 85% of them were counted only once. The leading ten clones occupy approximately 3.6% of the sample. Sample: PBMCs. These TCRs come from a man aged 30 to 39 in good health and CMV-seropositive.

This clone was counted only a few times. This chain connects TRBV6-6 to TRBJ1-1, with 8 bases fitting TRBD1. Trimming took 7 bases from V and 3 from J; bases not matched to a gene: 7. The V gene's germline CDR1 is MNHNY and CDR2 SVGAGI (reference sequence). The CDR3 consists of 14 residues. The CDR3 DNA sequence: TGTGCCAGCATTCCTGACAGGGGCTACACTGAAGCTTTCTTT. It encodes CASIPDRGYTEAFF.

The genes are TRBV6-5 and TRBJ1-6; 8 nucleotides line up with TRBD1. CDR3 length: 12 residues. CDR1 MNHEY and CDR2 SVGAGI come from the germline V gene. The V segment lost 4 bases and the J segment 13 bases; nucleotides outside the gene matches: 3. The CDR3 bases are TGTGCCAGCAGTTCGGGGACAGGCCCCCTCCACTTT. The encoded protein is CASSSGTGPLHF.

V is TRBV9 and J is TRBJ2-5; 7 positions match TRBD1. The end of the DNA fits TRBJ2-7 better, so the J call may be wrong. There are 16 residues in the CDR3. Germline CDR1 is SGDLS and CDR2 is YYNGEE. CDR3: CASSVLGTGQINEQYF. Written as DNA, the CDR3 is TGTGCCAGCAGCGTATTGGGAACGGGACAGATCAACGAGCAGTACTTC.

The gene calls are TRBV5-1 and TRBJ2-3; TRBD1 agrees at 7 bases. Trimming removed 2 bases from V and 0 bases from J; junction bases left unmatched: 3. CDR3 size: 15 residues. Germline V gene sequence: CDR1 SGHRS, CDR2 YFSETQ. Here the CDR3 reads CASSLRDRSTDTQYF. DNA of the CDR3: TGCGCCAGCAGCTTACGGGACAGAAGCACAGATACGCAGTATTTT. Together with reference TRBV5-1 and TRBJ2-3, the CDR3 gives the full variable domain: KAGVTQTPRYLIKTRGQQVTLSCSPISGHRSVSWYQQTPGQGLQFLFEYFSETQRNKGNFPGRFSGRQFSNSRSEMNVSTLELGDSALYLCASSLRDRSTDTQYFGPGTRLTVL.

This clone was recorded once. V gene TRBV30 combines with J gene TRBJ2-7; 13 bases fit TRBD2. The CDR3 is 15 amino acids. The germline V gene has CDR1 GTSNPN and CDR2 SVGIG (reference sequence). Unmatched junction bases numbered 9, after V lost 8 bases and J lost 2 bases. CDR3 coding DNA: TGTGCCGCCTATCCGGGACTAGCGGGACCCTACGAGCAGTACTTC. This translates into CAAYPGLAGPYEQYF.

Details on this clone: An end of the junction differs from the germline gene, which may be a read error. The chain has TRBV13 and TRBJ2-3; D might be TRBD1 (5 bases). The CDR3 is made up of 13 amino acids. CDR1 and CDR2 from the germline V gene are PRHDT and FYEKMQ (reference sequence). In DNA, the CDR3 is TGTGCCAGCAGCATAGGTGACAGAGATACGCAGTATTTT. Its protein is CASSIGDRDTQYF.

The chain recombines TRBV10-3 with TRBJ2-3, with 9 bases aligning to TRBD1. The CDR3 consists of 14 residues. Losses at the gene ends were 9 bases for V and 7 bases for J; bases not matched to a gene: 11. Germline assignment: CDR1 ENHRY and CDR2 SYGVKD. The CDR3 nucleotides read TGTGCCATAGCCGGACAGGGGATAGGGAATACGCAGTATTTT. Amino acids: CAIAGQGIGNTQYF.

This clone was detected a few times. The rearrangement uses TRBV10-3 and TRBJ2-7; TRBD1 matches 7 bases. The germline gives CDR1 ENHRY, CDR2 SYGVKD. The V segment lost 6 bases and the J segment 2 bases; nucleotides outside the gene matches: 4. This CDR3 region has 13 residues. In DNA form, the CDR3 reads TGTGCCATCAGCCGGGACAGTACCTACGAGCAGTACTTC. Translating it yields CAISRDSTYEQYF.

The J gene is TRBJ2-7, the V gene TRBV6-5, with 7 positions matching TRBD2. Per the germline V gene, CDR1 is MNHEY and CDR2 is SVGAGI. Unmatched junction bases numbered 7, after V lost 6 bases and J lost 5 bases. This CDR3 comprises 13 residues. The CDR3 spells CASRTLASHEQYF. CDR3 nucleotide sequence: TGTGCCAGCAGAACACTAGCGTCCCACGAGCAGTACTTC.

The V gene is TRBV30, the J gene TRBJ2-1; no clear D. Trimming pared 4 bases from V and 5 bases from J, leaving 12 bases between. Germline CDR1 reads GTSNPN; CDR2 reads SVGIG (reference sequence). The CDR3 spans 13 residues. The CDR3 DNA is TGTGCCTGGAACAGAGACCCGAACAATGAGCAGTTCTTC. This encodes CAWNRDPNNEQFF.

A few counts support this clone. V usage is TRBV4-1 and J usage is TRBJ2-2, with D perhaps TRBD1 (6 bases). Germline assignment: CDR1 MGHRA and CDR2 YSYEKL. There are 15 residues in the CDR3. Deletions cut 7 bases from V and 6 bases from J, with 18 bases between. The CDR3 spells CASTHGQGMAGELFF. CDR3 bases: TGCGCCAGCACCCATGGGCAGGGGATGGCCGGGGAGCTGTTTTTT.

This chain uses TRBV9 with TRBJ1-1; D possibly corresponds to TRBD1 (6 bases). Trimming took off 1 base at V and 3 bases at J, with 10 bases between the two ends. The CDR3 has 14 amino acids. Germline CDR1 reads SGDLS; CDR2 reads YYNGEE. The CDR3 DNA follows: TGTGCCAGCAGCGTAAAGGGGGAGTACACTGAAGCTTTCTTT. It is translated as CASSVKGEYTEAFF.

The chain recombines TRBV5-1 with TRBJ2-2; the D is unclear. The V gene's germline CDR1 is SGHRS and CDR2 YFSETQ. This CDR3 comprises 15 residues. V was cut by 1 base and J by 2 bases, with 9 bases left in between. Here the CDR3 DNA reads TGCGCCAGCAGCTTGAGCACACTAAACACCGGGGAGCTGTTTTTT. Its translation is CASSLSTLNTGELFF.

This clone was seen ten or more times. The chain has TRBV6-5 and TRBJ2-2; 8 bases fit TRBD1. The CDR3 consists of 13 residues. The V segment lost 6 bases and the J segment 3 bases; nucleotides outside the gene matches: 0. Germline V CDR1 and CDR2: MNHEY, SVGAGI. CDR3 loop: CASRTGDTGELFF. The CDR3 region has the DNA TGTGCCAGCAGGACAGGGGACACCGGGGAGCTGTTTTTT.

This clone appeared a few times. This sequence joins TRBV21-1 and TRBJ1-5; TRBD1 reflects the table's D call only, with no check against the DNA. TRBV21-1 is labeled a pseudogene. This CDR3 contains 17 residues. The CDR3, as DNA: TGTGCCAGCAGCCCCAGGCGGACAGGGGGTAGCAATCAGCCCCAGCATTTT. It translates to CASSPRRTGGSNQPQHF.

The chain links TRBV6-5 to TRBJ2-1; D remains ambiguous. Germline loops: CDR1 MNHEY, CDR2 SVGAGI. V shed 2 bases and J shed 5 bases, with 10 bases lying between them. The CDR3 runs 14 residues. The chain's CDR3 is CASSYLSSDNEQFF. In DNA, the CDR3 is TGTGCCAGCAGTTACCTCTCCAGCGACAATGAGCAGTTCTTC.

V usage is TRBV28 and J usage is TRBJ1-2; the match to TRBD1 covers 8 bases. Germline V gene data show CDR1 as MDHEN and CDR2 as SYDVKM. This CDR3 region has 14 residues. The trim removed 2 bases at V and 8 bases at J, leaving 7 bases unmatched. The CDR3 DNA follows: TGTGCCAGCAGTTTACAGGGGGCCTACTCAGGCTACACCTTC. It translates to CASSLQGAYSGYTF.

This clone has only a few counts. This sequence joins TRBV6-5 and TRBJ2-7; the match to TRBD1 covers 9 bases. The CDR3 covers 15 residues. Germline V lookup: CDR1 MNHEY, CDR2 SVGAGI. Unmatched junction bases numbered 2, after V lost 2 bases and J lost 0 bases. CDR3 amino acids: CASSYAGQGSYEQYF. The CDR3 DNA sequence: TGTGCCAGCAGTTACGCGGGACAGGGCTCCTACGAGCAGTACTTC.

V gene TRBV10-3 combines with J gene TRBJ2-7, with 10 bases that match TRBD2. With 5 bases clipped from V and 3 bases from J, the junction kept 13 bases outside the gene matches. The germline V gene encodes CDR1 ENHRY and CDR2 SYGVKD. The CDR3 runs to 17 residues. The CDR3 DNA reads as TGTGCCATCAGTCCCGGTCGGACTAGCGGCCTGGGCTACGAGCAGTACTTC. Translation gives CAISPGRTSGLGYEQYF.

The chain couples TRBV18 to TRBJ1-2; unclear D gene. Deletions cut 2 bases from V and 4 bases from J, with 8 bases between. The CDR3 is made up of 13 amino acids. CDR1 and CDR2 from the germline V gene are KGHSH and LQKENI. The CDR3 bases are TGTGCCAGCTCACCAGGGGAGCGCTATGGCTACACCTTC. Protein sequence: CASSPGERYGYTF.

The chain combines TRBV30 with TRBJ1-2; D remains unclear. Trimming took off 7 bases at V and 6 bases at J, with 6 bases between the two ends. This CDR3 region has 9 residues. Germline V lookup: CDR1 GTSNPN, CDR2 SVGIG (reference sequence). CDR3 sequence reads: CALTDGYTF. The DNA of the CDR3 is TGTGCCTTGACTGATGGCTACACCTTC.

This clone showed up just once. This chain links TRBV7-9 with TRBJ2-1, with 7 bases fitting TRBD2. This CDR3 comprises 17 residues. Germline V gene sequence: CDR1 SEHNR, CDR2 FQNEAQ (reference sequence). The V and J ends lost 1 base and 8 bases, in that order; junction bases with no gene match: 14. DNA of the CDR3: TGTGCCAGCAGCTTAGAGGGGCGTGGATTTGGGAGGGATGAGCAGTTCTTC. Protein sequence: CASSLEGRGFGRDEQFF. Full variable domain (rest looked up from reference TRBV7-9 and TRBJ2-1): DTGVSQNPRHKITKRGQNVTFRCDPISEHNRLYWYRQTLGQGPEFLTYFQNEAQLEKSRLLSDRFSAERPKGSFSTLEIQRTEQGDSAMYLCASSLEGRGFGRDEQFFGPGTRLTVL.